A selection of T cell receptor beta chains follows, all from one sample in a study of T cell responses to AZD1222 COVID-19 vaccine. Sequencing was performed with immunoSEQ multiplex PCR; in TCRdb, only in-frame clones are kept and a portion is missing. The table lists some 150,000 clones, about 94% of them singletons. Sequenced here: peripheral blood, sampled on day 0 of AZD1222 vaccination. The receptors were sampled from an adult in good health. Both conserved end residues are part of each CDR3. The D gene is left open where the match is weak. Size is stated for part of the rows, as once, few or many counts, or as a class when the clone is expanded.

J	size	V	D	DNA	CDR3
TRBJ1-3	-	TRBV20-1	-	TGCAGTGCTAGTCGGACGGCGACTGGAAACACCATATATTTT	CSASRTATGNTIYF
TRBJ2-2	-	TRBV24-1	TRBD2	TGTGCCACCAGTGGCCAGGGACTAGCGGGAAACACCGGGGAGCTGTTTTTT	CATSGQGLAGNTGELFF
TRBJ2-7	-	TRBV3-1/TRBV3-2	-	TGTGCCAGCAGCCAAGATTTTACCGAGCAGTACTTC	CASSQDFTEQYF
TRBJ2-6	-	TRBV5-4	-	TGTGCCAGCAGCTTGGTCGACTCTGGGGCCAACGTCCTGACTTTC	CASSLVDSGANVLTF
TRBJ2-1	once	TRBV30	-	TGTGCCTTCGACAGGAGCTCCTACAATGAGCAGTTCTTC	CAFDRSSYNEQFF
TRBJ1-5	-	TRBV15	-	TGTGCCACCAGCATCCCCGGGACTACGACCCAGCATTTT	CATSIPGTTTQHF
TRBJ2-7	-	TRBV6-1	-	TGTGCCAGCAGTGAATATATAGAATCTAGCGAGCAGTACTTC	CASSEYIESSEQYF
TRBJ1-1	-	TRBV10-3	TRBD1	TGTGCCATCAAAGACAGGGAGGGAACTGAAGCTTTCTTT	CAIKDREGTEAFF
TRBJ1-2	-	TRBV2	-	TGTGCCAGCAGGACCGGGACGGACTATGGCTACACCTTC	CASRTGTDYGYTF
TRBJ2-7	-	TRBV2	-	TGTGCCAGCAGTCTCGACAGGCGATCCTACGAGCAGTACTTC	CASSLDRRSYEQYF
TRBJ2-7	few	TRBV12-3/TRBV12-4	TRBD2	TGTGCCAGCAGTTTTAGACTAGCATACGAGCAGTACTTC	CASSFRLAYEQYF
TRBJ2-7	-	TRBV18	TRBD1	TGTGCCAGCTCTCAAGGGGACAGCTCCTACGAGCAGTACTTC	CASSQGDSSYEQYF
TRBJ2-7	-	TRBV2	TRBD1	TGTGCCAGCAGACCCGGGACAGCCACCTACGAGCAGTACTTC	CASRPGTATYEQYF
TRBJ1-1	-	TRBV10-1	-	TGCGCCAGCAGTGGAGGGGATGAGGACACTGAAGCTTTCTTT	CASSGGDEDTEAFF
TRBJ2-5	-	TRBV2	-	TGTGCCAGCAGCGAAGGGGACATTCAAGAGACCCAGTACTTC	CASSEGDIQETQYF
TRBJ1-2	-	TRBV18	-	TGTGCCAGCTCGTTCACAGGGCAGGATGGCTACACCTTC	CASSFTGQDGYTF
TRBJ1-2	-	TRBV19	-	TGTGCCAGTAGTAAATCAGGGGTACGGTATGGCTACACCTTC	CASSKSGVRYGYTF
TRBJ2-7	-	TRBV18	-	TGTGCCAGCTCACCCCCAAATAGCGGAAACGAATACGAGCAGTACTTC	CASSPPNSGNEYEQYF
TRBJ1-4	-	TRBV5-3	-	TGTGCCAGAAGCTTGTTCGGGGCCTATAATGAAAAACTGTTTTTT	CARSLFGAYNEKLFF
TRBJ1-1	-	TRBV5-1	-	TGCGCCAGCAGCTTGGTGGGGGCCGACACTGAAGCTTTCTTT	CASSLVGADTEAFF
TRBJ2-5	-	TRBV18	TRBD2	TGTGCCAGCTCACCATCTAGCGGGGAGACCCAGTACTTC	CASSPSSGETQYF
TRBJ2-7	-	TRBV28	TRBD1	TGTGCCAGCAGTCCAAATCACAGGGGCGAGCAGTACTTC	CASSPNHRGEQYF
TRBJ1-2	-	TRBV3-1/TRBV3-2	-	TGTGCCAGCAGCCAGGAGGCAGTTTATGGCTACACCTTC	CASSQEAVYGYTF
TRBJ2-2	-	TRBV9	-	TGTGCCAGCAGCCCGCGGAGCAACACCGGGGAGCTGTTTTTT	CASSPRSNTGELFF
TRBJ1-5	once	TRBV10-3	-	TGTGCCATCAGTGAGATACAGCTAAATCAGCCCCAGCATTTT	CAISEIQLNQPQHF
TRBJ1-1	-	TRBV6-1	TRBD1	TGTGCCAGCAGTGAATGGCGACAGGGAGGGACTGAAGCTTTCTTT	CASSEWRQGGTEAFF
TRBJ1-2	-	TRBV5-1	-	TGCGCCAGCAGCTTGGACAGGAGCTATGGCTACACCTTC	CASSLDRSYGYTF
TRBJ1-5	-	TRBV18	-	TGTGCCAGCTCAGCCTCAGGGGAGCGCAATCAGCCCCAGCATTTT	CASSASGERNQPQHF
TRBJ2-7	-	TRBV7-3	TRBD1	TGTGCCAGCAGCCTCCAGGGGGCGCAATACGAGCAGTACTTC	CASSLQGAQYEQYF
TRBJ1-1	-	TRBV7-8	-	TGTGCCAGCAGCTTAGCAACTCTCGCGGTTAACACTGAAGCTTTCTTT	CASSLATLAVNTEAFF
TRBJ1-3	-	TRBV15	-	TGTGCCACCAGCAGAGATCCAGTAAAATACTCTGGAAACACCATATATTTT	CATSRDPVKYSGNTIYF
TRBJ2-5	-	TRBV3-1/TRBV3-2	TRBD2	TGTGCCAGCAGCCAAGCGGGGACTAGCGGGAGTGAGACCCAGTACTTC	CASSQAGTSGSETQYF